This T cell receptor beta chain was captured by sequencing in a study of beta chain features in type 1 diabetes. Whole-study findings and limits: Shorter TCRB CDR3s, moderately but significantly so, marked every one of the four CD4+ subsets in Type 1 diabetes patients. Relative to healthy donors, patients appeared to have naive, central memory and Treg TCRB repertoires that were more similar.

This clone was picked up a small number of times. Antigen: not known. Expressed TCRB transcripts were sequenced because the entire RNA isolate underwent reverse transcription. Assay: immunoSEQ multiplex PCR; the TCRdb copy retains only in-frame clones and omits some. The sample yields roughly 450,000 clones, about an eighth seen once. Sequencing input: naive CD4+ T cells from blood. The sequence came from a woman aged 18-29 years in good health.

The CDR3 is CASSYPDSYEQYF. In DNA form, the CDR3 reads TGTGCCAGCAGTTACCCCGACTCCTACGAGCAGTACTTC. The chain combines TRBV6-6 with TRBJ2-7; no reliable D call. The V end lost 2 bases, the J end lost 0 bases, and 5 bases lay between the germline ends. The germline V gene has CDR1 MNHNY and CDR2 SVGAGI (reference sequence). This CDR3 has 13 residues.